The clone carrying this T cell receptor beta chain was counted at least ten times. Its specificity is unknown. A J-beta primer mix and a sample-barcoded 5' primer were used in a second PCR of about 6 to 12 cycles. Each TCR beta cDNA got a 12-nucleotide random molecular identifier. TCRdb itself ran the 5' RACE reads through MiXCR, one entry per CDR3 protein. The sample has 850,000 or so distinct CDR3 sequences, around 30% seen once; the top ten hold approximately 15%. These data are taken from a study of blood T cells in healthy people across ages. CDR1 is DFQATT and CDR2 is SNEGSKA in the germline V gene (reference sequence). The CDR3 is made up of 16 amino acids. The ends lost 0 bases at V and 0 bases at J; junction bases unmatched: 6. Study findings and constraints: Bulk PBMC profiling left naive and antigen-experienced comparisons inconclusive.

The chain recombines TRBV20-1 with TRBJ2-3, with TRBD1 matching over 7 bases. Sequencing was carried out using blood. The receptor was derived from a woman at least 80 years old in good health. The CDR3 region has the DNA TGCAGTGCTAGAGATCTGAGGGGGCACAGCACAGATACGCAGTATTTT. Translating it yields CSARDLRGHSTDTQYF.